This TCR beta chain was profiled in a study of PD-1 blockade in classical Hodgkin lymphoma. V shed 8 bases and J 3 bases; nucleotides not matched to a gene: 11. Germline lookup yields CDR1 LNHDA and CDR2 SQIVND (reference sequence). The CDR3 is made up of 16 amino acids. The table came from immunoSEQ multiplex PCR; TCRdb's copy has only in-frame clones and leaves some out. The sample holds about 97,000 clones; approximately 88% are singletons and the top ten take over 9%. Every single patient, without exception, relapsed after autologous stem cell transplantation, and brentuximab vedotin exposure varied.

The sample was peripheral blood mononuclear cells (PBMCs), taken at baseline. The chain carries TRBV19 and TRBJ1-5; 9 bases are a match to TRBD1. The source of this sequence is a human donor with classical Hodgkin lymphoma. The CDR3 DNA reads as TGTGCCAGTTCAAAGCCGGGACAGGGAACCAATCAGCCCCAGCATTTT. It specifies CASSKPGQGTNQPQHF.